A selection of T cell receptor beta chains follows, all from one sample in a study of T cells in localized non-small cell lung cancer. TCRdb's table, derived via immunoSEQ multiplex PCR, lists solely in-frame clones and lacks some. There are around 39,000 clones in the sample; around 90% occur only once, and approximately 2.6% lies in the top ten. The sample consisted of peripheral blood, taken before any cancer treatment. The receptors were sampled from a woman aged 35 to 75 with stage I lung adenocarcinoma. CDR3s leave out the opening cysteine and the closing phenylalanine or tryptophan. The order of the fields is clone size, V gene, D gene, CDR3 protein. A D gene is named only where the DNA matches it firmly. A clone size is listed for some rows: how often the clone was seen (once, few, many), or a class if it is expanded.

clone_size: -
v_call: TRBV7-2
d_call: TRBD2
cdr3_aa: ASSSGLANEQF

clone_size: -
v_call: TRBV5-1
d_call: -
cdr3_aa: ASSLGGSYNSPLH

clone_size: -
v_call: TRBV2
d_call: -
cdr3_aa: ASRQDSGETQY

clone_size: few
v_call: TRBV7-3
d_call: -
cdr3_aa: ASSLAENTEAF

clone_size: once
v_call: TRBV4-2
d_call: -
cdr3_aa: ASSRSYSDQAHNEQF

clone_size: -
v_call: TRBV30
d_call: -
cdr3_aa: ASADSPTYEQY

clone_size: -
v_call: TRBV27
d_call: TRBD1
cdr3_aa: ASSSGTGEGKNIQY

clone_size: -
v_call: TRBV5-4
d_call: -
cdr3_aa: ASSPRGVTDTQY

clone_size: -
v_call: TRBV5-6
d_call: -
cdr3_aa: ASSLEPGAVYEQY

clone_size: -
v_call: TRBV10-3
d_call: -
cdr3_aa: ATGQGSGNTIY